The 15 T cell receptor beta chains reported below all come from one sample, sequenced in a study of blood T cell repertoires in COVID-19. Using immunoSEQ multiplex PCR, the repertoire was profiled, and TCRdb retains in-frame clones only, with some absent. The sample consists of fewer than 130,000 clones, 69% of them appearing once. Sequenced sample: peripheral blood. Receptors originate from an elderly man with acute or convalescent COVID-19.

The gene calls are TRBV10-3 and TRBJ1-1, with TRBD1 as a possible D gene (5 bases). Looked up from germline, CDR1 is ENHRY and CDR2 is SYGVKD. V was cut by 0 bases and J by 0 bases, with 5 bases left in between. The CDR3 length is 14 residues. The CDR3 DNA sequence: TGTGCCATCAGTGAGTCGGGGCTGAACACTGAAGCTTTCTTT. This sequence encodes CAISESGLNTEAFF.

The genes are TRBV27 and TRBJ2-2; D is possibly TRBD1 (5 bases). Deletions cut 2 bases from V and 6 bases from J, with 19 bases between. Germline loops: CDR1 MNHEY, CDR2 SMNVEV (reference sequence). This CDR3 region has 17 residues. The CDR3 sequence is CASSLPRLARVPGELFF. The CDR3 DNA reads TGTGCCAGCAGTTTACCACGACTCGCCAGGGTCCCCGGGGAGCTGTTTTTT.

The chain employs TRBV6-6 and TRBJ2-2; tentative D call: TRBD2 (6 bases). The CDR3 loop spans 15 amino acids. V was trimmed by 5 bases and J by 7 bases, leaving 17 bases between them. Germline V gene sequence: CDR1 MNHNY, CDR2 SVGAGI (reference sequence). CDR3 amino acids: CASSPELGGIGELFF. For the CDR3, the DNA is TGTGCCAGCAGTCCCGAGTTGGGGGGTATCGGGGAGCTGTTTTTT.

This clone came up a few times. The chain employs TRBV28 and TRBJ2-2; possible D gene TRBD1, 5 bases. The germline V gene has CDR1 MDHEN and CDR2 SYDVKM. The CDR3 has 15 amino acids. The V gene lost 3 bases and the J gene lost 1 base, with 9 bases spanning the gap. DNA for the CDR3: TGTGCCAGCAGTTTGGACAACTTGAACACCGGGGAGCTGTTTTTT. Translation gives CASSLDNLNTGELFF. Variable domain in full (rest from reference TRBV28 and TRBJ2-2): DVKVTQSSRYLVKRTGEKVFLECVQDMDHENMFWYRQDPGLGLRLIYFSYDVKMKEKGDIPEGYSVSREKKERFSLILESASTNQTSMYLCASSLDNLNTGELFFGEGSRLTVL.

The genes are TRBV5-6 and TRBJ2-7; 8 nucleotides agree with TRBD1. V dropped 2 bases and J dropped 4; count of bases not matched to a gene: 5. The CDR3 sequence is 14 residues long. Looked up from germline, CDR1 is SGHDT and CDR2 is YYEEEE. This chain's CDR3 is CASSFQGAKYEQYF. The CDR3 DNA reads TGTGCCAGCAGCTTTCAGGGGGCTAAGTACGAGCAGTACTTC.

This clone occurred once. In DNA, the CDR3 is TGTGCCATCATGGACAGTAACTATGGCTACACCTTC. This gives the protein CAIMDSNYGYTF. The chain uses TRBV28 and TRBJ1-2, with TRBD1 as a possible D gene (6 bases). CDR1 MDHEN and CDR2 SYDVKM come from the germline V gene. With 10 bases removed from V and 1 base from J, the gap between germline ends came to 10 bases. This CDR3 comprises 12 residues.

The gene calls are TRBV5-1 and TRBJ2-1, with a tentative D call TRBD2 (5 bases). Trimming cost V 7 bases and J 12 bases, with 14 bases left between them. Germline V gene data show CDR1 as SGHRS and CDR2 as YFSETQ. This CDR3 is 11 amino acids long. CDR3 sequence reads: CASQLGRRQFF. CDR3 DNA: TGCGCCAGCCAACTAGGCCGGAGGCAGTTCTTC.

The chain employs TRBV20-1 and TRBJ2-1; TRBD2 aligns across 7 bases. J gave up 3 bases and V 3 bases, and 11 bases lay outside the gene matches. The germline gives CDR1 DFQATT, CDR2 SNEGSKA (reference sequence). This CDR3 comprises 16 residues. CDR3: CSASDSTSAFYNEQFF. The CDR3 DNA is TGCAGTGCTAGTGACTCAACTAGCGCCTTCTACAATGAGCAGTTCTTC.

The CDR3 sequence is CASSSWGTPVDTQYF. Written as DNA, the CDR3 is TGTGCCAGCAGCTCCTGGGGGACTCCGGTGGATACGCAGTATTTT. V and J are TRBV9 and TRBJ2-3; D might be TRBD2 (6 bases). The germline V gene encodes CDR1 SGDLS and CDR2 YYNGEE. The CDR3 spans 15 residues. Trimming cost V 4 bases and J 6 bases, with 18 bases left between them.

CDR3 loop: CAISDLADTVTGELFF. DNA for the CDR3: TGTGCCATCAGTGATCTAGCGGATACTGTCACCGGGGAGCTGTTTTTT. This chain joins TRBV10-3 and TRBJ2-2, with 7 bases aligning to TRBD2. V shed 3 bases, J shed 4 bases, and the junction held 8 bases outside the gene matches. CDR3 length: 16 amino acids. Germline V gives CDR1 ENHRY, CDR2 SYGVKD.

The table lists this clone with a count of one. The chain couples TRBV5-8 to TRBJ2-3; D perhaps matches TRBD1 (7 bases). Trimming pared 0 bases from V and 4 bases from J, leaving 12 bases between. The CDR3 has 15 residues. Germline V gene sequence: CDR1 SGHTS, CDR2 YDEGEE. CDR3 loop: CASSLGTGGADTQYF. In nucleotides, the CDR3 is TGTGCCAGCAGCTTGGGGACAGGAGGGGCAGATACGCAGTATTTT.

The rearrangement joins TRBV14 to TRBJ1-4; TRBD1 aligns across 8 bases. The CDR3 consists of 14 residues. The V gene end was trimmed by 3 bases and the J gene end by 8 bases; junction bases not matched to a gene: 5. Germline V CDR1 and CDR2: SGHDN, FVKESK. CDR3 amino acids: CASSHTGGGEKLFF. CDR3 nucleotide sequence: TGTGCCAGCAGCCACACAGGGGGGGGAGAAAAACTGTTTTTT. The variable domain in full, completed from reference TRBV14 and TRBJ1-4, reads EAGVTQFPSHSVIEKGQTVTLRCDPISGHDNLYWYRRVMGKEIKFLLHFVKESKQDESGMPNNRFLAERTGGTYSTLKVQPAELEDSGVYFCASSHTGGGEKLFFGSGTQLSVL.

By sample fraction, this clone is medium-sized. The rearrangement joins TRBV27 to TRBJ2-7; TRBD2 aligns across 9 bases. Germline lookup yields CDR1 MNHEY and CDR2 SMNVEV (reference sequence). The ends lost 8 bases at V and 1 base at J; junction bases unmatched: 6. This CDR3 is 14 amino acids long. In DNA form, the CDR3 reads TGTGCCAGCTGTCGACTAGCGGATTCCTACGAGCAGTACTTC. This gives the protein CASCRLADSYEQYF.

With respect to this clone: Other DNA sequences in this specimen translate into the identical CDR3. This chain joins TRBV29-1 and TRBJ2-5; D may be TRBD2 (5 bases). This CDR3 has 10 residues. Germline values: CDR1 SQVTM, CDR2 ANQGSEA. Trimming removed 4 bases from V and 5 bases from J, with 5 bases in between. The CDR3 protein is CSVGEETQYF. Here the CDR3 DNA reads TGCAGCGTTGGGGAGGAGACCCAGTACTTC.

The table lists this clone with many counts. The rearrangement joins TRBV11-2 to TRBJ2-6; D is undetermined. The CDR3 contains 15 residues. The germline CDR1 and CDR2 sequences are SGHAT and FQNNGV. V was pared by 2 bases and J by 2 bases, with 7 bases between. This chain's CDR3 is CASSLLSAGANVLTF. DNA for the CDR3: TGTGCCAGCAGCTTATTGAGTGCTGGGGCCAACGTCCTGACTTTC.